The rows below give T cell receptor beta chains drawn from one sample of a study of cytomegalovirus exposure and HLA in healthy donors. Sequencing was performed with immunoSEQ multiplex PCR; in TCRdb, only in-frame clones are kept and a portion is missing. The sample includes 150,000 or so clones, approximately 86% of them seen just once. The sequencing sample was made of PBMCs. These receptors were collected from a human donor in good health. The CDR3 runs from the conserved cysteine through the conserved F or W. The D gene is left open where the match is weak. The size entry is marked missing in some rows and otherwise reads once, few, many or a size class.

j_call	d_call	v_call	clone_size	cdr3_nt	cdr3_aa
TRBJ2-3	-	TRBV7-9	-	TGTGCCAGCAGCGTAATCCCACAGGGCCCAGATACGCAGTATTTT	CASSVIPQGPDTQYF
TRBJ2-5	-	TRBV9	-	TGTGCCAGCAGCCCTCGGATGGTAGCCCAAGAGACCCAGTACTTC	CASSPRMVAQETQYF
TRBJ1-6	TRBD1	TRBV18	few	TGTGCCAGCTCACCCTCGGGACAGGGGGCTTATTCACCCCTCCACTTT	CASSPSGQGAYSPLHF
TRBJ1-3	TRBD1	TRBV10-3	few	TGTGCCATCAGGGGACAGTTCTCTGGAAACACCATATATTTT	CAIRGQFSGNTIYF
TRBJ2-2	TRBD1	TRBV7-7	-	TGTGCTAGCAGCTCCTCGACAGGGGTCCCCGGGGAGCTGTTTTTT	CASSSSTGVPGELFF
TRBJ2-1	TRBD2	TRBV9	-	TGTGCCAGCAGCGTCAGGCTAGCGGGCTGGGGATCCTACAATGAGCAGTTCTTC	CASSVRLAGWGSYNEQFF
TRBJ2-1	TRBD2	TRBV28	once	TGTGCCAGCAGTTTACCGGGAGGCTCCTACAATGAGCAGTTCTTC	CASSLPGGSYNEQFF
TRBJ2-7	TRBD2	TRBV27	few	TGTGCCAGCAGTTTATCTAGCGGGTATTCTGGCGAGCAGTACTTC	CASSLSSGYSGEQYF
TRBJ1-5	-	TRBV2	few	TGTGCCAGCACTCTTGGCTCTAGACAGCCCCAGCATTTT	CASTLGSRQPQHF
TRBJ2-7	TRBD1	TRBV19	once	TGTGCCAGTAGTACCGTGACAGGGACCTCCTACGAGCAGTACTTC	CASSTVTGTSYEQYF
TRBJ2-6	-	TRBV4-1	once	TGCGCCAGCAGCAGTAACAGTGCTACCTCTGGGGCCAACGTCCTGACTTTC	CASSSNSATSGANVLTF
TRBJ1-2	-	TRBV14	few	TGTGCCAGCCGGGGTATGGCTTCCCATGGCTACACCTTC	CASRGMASHGYTF
TRBJ2-7	TRBD1	TRBV28	-	TGTGCCAGCAGAGGCGGCACAGGGGGCGTACTCTACGAGCAGTACTTC	CASRGGTGGVLYEQYF
TRBJ2-1	TRBD2	TRBV9	-	TGTGCCAGCAGCATGACTAGCGGGGTACTAAATAATGAGCAGTTCTTC	CASSMTSGVLNNEQFF
TRBJ2-2	-	TRBV7-9	-	TGTGCCAGCAGTCAAGTTCCGGGGAAGGGCACCGGGGAGCTGTTTTTT	CASSQVPGKGTGELFF
TRBJ2-2	TRBD1	TRBV2	-	TGTGCCAGCAGCCGGGACAGATCCACCGGGGAGCTGTTTTTT	CASSRDRSTGELFF
TRBJ1-1	-	TRBV15	few	TGTGCCACCAGCAGAGATCTGGGGGCTGCTGAAGCTTTCTTT	CATSRDLGAAEAFF
TRBJ1-1	TRBD1	TRBV6-1	once	TGTGCCACCTACAGGGGCGGTATGAACACTGAAGCTTTCTTT	CATYRGGMNTEAFF
TRBJ2-3	-	TRBV19	-	TGTGCCAGTAGTCCTCTAGTCACAGATACGCAGTATTTT	CASSPLVTDTQYF
TRBJ2-3	TRBD1	TRBV19	-	TGTGCCAGTAGTATCCAGGGGGGCACAGATACGCAGTATTTT	CASSIQGGTDTQYF
TRBJ1-1	-	TRBV14	-	TGTGCCAGCAGCCTAGAAGGGGGGGCCTACACTGAAGCTTTCTTT	CASSLEGGAYTEAFF
TRBJ2-2	-	TRBV5-4	few	TGTGCCAGCAGCTTGGGGGTCGGGGCCGGGGAGCTGTTTTTT	CASSLGVGAGELFF
TRBJ2-7	TRBD1	TRBV11-2	-	TGTGCCAGCAGCCCCGGGACAGGGGGCCCTTTCTCCTACGAGCAGTACTTC	CASSPGTGGPFSYEQYF
TRBJ2-7	TRBD2	TRBV5-6	-	TGTGCCAGCAGCTTTAAGCGGGGGCACTCCTACGAGCAGTACTTC	CASSFKRGHSYEQYF
TRBJ1-1	TRBD1	TRBV4-2	-	TGTGCCAGCAGCCTGCGGGACAGCAACACTGAAGCTTTCTTT	CASSLRDSNTEAFF
TRBJ1-3	-	TRBV4-3	-	TGCGCCAGCAGTCCCTACAGGGATGCCAACACCATATATTTT	CASSPYRDANTIYF
TRBJ1-5	-	TRBV19	-	TGTGCCAGTAGTATCCTCACAGGATCGGGTCAGCCCCAGCATTTT	CASSILTGSGQPQHF
TRBJ1-5	-	TRBV9	few	TGTGCCAGCAGCGTAGGACGGGATAGCAATCAGCCCCAGCATTTT	CASSVGRDSNQPQHF
TRBJ1-5	-	TRBV5-1	-	TGCGCCAGCAGCGTGGACGGTAGCAATCAGCCCCAGCATTTT	CASSVDGSNQPQHF
TRBJ1-2	-	TRBV14	-	TGTGCCAGCAGCCAAGCCCCAAACTATGGCTACACCTTC	CASSQAPNYGYTF
TRBJ2-7	-	TRBV6-1	-	TGTGCCAGCAGTGAACTGGGGGAGGGGGCCTACGAGCAGTACTTC	CASSELGEGAYEQYF
TRBJ1-4	TRBD1	TRBV14	-	TGTGCCAGCAGCCCACAGGGGAATAATGAAAAACTGTTTTTT	CASSPQGNNEKLFF
TRBJ1-2	TRBD1	TRBV6-5	once	TGTGCCAGCAGTCGGCAGGGGGTTAACTATGGCTACACCTTC	CASSRQGVNYGYTF
TRBJ2-1	TRBD2	TRBV15	-	TGTGCCACCAGCAGAGGACTAGCGGGGGCTACCGATGAGCAGTTCTTC	CATSRGLAGATDEQFF
TRBJ2-3	TRBD2	TRBV9	-	TGTGCCAGCAGCGTAGAAGGACTAGCGAGAAATACGCAGTATTTT	CASSVEGLARNTQYF
TRBJ2-6	-	TRBV4-3	-	TGCGCCAGCAGCCAGAGCCCTGGGGCCAACGTCCTGACTTTC	CASSQSPGANVLTF
TRBJ2-7	TRBD1	TRBV5-1	once	TGCGCCAGCAGCTTGCGGACAGGGCTTCTACACGAGCAGTACTTC	CASSLRTGLLHEQYF
TRBJ2-1	-	TRBV27	-	TGTGCCAGCAGTTTATCAGCAGGGAATGAGCAGTTCTTC	CASSLSAGNEQFF
TRBJ1-6	-	TRBV5-1	-	TGCGCCAGCAGCTTGGCTGGCAAGAATTCACCCCTCCACTTT	CASSLAGKNSPLHF
TRBJ1-6	-	TRBV7-6	-	TGTGCCAGCAGCTTGCGGGACGTCAATTCACCCCTCCACTTT	CASSLRDVNSPLHF
TRBJ1-1	-	TRBV7-3	-	TGTGCCAGCAGTCCAACAGGGAACACTGAAGCTTTCTTT	CASSPTGNTEAFF
TRBJ1-1	-	TRBV6-5	-	TGTGCCAGCAGTTACAGGGGGTATGAAGCTTTCTTT	CASSYRGYEAFF
TRBJ1-5	-	TRBV2	-	TGTGCCAGCGGTTCCCTGAGGCATCACAATCAGCCCCAGCATTTT	CASGSLRHHNQPQHF
TRBJ1-3	-	TRBV19	-	TGTGCCAGTAGTATTAAGAGAGTCGGTCTTGGAAACACCATATATTTT	CASSIKRVGLGNTIYF
TRBJ2-1	-	TRBV15	-	TGTGCCACCAGCACAGACAGGAATCGGCGTGAGCAGTTCTTC	CATSTDRNRREQFF
TRBJ1-2	-	TRBV6-5	few	TGTGCCAGCAGGAGGGGGTATGGCTACACCTTC	CASRRGYGYTF
TRBJ2-7	TRBD1	TRBV27	-	TGTGCCAGCAGTCTTACCGGGACAGGGAGGTACGAGCAGTACTTC	CASSLTGTGRYEQYF
TRBJ1-1	TRBD1	TRBV28	-	TGTGCCAGCACCAGACAGGGAAGCACTGAAGCTTTCTTT	CASTRQGSTEAFF
TRBJ1-4	-	TRBV28	-	TGTGCCAGCAGTTTACGTATCGGGGTTGGGGAAAAACTGTTTTTT	CASSLRIGVGEKLFF
TRBJ1-2	-	TRBV16	-	TGTGCCAGCAGCCGCTCCCAGGGGCCCTGGGGCTACACCTTC	CASSRSQGPWGYTF
TRBJ2-7	-	TRBV5-6	-	TGTGCCAGCAGCCTGACTTCGACCTACGAGCAGTACTTC	CASSLTSTYEQYF
TRBJ1-1	-	TRBV29-1	-	TGCAGCGTTTCAGGGAACACTGAAGCTTTCTTT	CSVSGNTEAFF